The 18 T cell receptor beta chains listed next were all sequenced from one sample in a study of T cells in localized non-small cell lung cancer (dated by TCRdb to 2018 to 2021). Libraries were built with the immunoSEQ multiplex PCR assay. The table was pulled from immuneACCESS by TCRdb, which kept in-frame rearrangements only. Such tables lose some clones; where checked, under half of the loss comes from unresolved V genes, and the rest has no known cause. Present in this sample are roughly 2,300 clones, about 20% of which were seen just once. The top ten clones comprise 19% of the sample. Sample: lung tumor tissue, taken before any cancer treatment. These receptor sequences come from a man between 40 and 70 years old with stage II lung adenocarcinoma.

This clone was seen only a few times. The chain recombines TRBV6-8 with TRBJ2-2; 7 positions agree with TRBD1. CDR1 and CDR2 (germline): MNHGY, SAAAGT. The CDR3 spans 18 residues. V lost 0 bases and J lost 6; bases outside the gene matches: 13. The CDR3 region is CASSYSTIGRGSAGELFF. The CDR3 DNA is TGTGCCAGCAGTTACTCGACGATTGGCAGGGGGTCGGCCGGGGAGCTGTTTTTT.

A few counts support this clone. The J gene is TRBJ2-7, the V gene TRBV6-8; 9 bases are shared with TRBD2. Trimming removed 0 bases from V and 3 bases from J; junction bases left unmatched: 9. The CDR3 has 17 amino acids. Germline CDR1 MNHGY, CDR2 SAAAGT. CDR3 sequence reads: CASSYSITGTSNYEQYF. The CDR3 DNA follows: TGTGCCAGCAGTTACTCGATTACCGGGACTAGCAACTACGAGCAGTACTTC.

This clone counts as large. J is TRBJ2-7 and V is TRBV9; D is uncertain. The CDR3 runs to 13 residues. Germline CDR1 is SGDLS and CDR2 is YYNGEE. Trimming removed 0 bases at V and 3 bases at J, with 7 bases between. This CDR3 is CASSVGTNYEQYF. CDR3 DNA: TGTGCCAGCAGCGTAGGGACCAACTACGAGCAGTACTTC.

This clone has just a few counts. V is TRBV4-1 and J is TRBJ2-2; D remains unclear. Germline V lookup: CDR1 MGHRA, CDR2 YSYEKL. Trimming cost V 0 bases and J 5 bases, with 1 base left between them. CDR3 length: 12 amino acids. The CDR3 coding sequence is TGCGCCAGCAGCCAAGAGACCGGGGAGCTGTTTTTT. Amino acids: CASSQETGELFF.

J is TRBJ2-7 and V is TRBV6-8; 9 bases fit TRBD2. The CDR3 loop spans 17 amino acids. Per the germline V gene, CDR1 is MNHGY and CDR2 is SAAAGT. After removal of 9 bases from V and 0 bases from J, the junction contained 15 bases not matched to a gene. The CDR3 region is CASLGAGGDPFSYEQYF. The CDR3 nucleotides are TGTGCCAGTCTGGGAGCGGGGGGAGATCCCTTCTCCTACGAGCAGTACTTC.

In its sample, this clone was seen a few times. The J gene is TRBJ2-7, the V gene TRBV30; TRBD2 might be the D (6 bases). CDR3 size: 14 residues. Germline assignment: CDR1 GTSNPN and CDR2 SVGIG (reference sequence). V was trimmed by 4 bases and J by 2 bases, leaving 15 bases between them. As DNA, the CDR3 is TGTGCCTGGAACCTTGGGGGGATAACCTACGAGCAGTACTTC. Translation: CAWNLGGITYEQYF. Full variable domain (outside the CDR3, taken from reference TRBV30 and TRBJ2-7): SQTIHQWPATLVQPVGSPLSLECTVEGTSNPNLYWYRQAAGRGLQLLFYSVGIGQISSEVPQNLSASRPQDRQFILSSKKLLLSDSGFYLCAWNLGGITYEQYFGPGTRLTVT.

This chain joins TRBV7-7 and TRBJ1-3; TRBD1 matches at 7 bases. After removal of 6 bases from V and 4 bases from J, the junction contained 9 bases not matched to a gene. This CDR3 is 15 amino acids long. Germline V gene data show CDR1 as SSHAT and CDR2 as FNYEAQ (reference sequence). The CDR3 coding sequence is TGTGCCAGCAGTCCCGGGGAGGGGGCCGGAAACACCATATATTTT. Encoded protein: CASSPGEGAGNTIYF.

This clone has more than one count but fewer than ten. In DNA form, the CDR3 reads TGTGCCAGCAGTTACTCAGTACGGTCCTACGAGCAGTACTTC. It encodes CASSYSVRSYEQYF. The V and J genes are TRBV6-8 and TRBJ2-7; D uncertain. This CDR3 has 14 residues. CDR1 and CDR2 (germline): MNHGY, SAAAGT. V was trimmed by 0 bases and J by 1 base, leaving 7 bases between them.

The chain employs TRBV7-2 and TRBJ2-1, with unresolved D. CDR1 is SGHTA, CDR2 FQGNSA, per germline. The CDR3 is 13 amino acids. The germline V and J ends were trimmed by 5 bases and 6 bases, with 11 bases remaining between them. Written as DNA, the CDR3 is TGTGCCAGCAGCCCCGTTGGGTCCAATGAGCAGTTCTTC. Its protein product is CASSPVGSNEQFF. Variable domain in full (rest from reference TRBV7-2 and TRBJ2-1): GAGVSQSPSNKVTEKGKDVELRCDPISGHTALYWYRQSLGQGLEFLIYFQGNSAPDKSGLPSDRFSAERTGGSVSTLTIQRTQQEDSAVYLCASSPVGSNEQFFGPGTRLTVL.

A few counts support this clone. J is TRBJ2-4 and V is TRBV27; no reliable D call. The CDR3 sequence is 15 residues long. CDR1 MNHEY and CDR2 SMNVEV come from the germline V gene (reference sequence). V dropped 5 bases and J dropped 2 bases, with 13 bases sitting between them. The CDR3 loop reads CASSPYYNTKNIQYF. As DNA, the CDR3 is TGTGCCAGCAGTCCGTACTATAACACCAAAAACATTCAGTACTTC.

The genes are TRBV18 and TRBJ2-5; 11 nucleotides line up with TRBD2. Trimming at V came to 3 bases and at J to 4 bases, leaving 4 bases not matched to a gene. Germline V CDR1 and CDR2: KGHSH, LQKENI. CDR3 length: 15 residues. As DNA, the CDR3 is TGTGCCAGCTCACCCTCTGGACTAGCGGGAGAGACCCAGTACTTC. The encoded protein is CASSPSGLAGETQYF.

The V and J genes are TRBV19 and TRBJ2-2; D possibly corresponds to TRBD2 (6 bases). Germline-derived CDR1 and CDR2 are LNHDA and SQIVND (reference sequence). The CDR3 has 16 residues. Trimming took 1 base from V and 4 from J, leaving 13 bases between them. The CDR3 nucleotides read TGTGCCAGTAGTATAGTCTCTGGGGACTTCACCGGGGAGCTGTTTTTT. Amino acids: CASSIVSGDFTGELFF.

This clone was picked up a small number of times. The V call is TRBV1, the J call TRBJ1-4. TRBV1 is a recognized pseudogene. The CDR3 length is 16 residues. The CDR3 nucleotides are TGCGCCAGCAGGGTCGGGCAGTTCCTTACTAATGAAAAACTGTTTTTT. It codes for CASRVGQFLTNEKLFF.

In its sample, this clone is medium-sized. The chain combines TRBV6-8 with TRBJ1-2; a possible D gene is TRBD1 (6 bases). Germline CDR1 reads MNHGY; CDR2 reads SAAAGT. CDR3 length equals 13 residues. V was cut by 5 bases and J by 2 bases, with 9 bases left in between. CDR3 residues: CASSNQGNYGYTF. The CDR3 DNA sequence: TGTGCCAGCAGTAACCAGGGGAACTATGGCTACACCTTC.

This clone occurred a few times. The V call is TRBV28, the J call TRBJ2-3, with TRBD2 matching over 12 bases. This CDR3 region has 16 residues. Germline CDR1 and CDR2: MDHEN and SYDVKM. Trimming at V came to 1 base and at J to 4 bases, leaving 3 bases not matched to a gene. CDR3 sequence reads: CASSLSSGGAADTQYF. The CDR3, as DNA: TGTGCCAGCAGTTTATCTAGCGGGGGGGCCGCAGATACGCAGTATTTT.

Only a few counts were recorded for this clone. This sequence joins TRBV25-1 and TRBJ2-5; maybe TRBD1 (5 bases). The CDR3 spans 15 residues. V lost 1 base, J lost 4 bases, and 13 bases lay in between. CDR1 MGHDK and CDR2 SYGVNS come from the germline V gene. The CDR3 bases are TGTGCCAGCAGTGAATGGGGCACCCTGGTAGAGACCCAGTACTTC. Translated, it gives CASSEWGTLVETQYF.

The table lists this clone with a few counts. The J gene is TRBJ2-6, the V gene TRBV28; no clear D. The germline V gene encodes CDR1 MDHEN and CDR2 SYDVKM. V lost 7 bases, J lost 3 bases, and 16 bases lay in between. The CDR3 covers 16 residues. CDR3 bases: TGTGCCAGCACCGCCGGGCCCGTGGGTGGGGCCAACGTCCTGACTTTC. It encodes CASTAGPVGGANVLTF.

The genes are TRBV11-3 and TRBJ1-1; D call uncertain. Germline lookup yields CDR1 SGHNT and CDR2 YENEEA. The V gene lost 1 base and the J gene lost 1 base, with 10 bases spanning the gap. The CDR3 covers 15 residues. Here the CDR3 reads CASSLVGGRNTEAFF. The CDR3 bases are TGTGCCAGCAGCTTAGTGGGAGGGCGGAACACTGAAGCTTTCTTT.